This T cell receptor (beta chain) was found in a study of cytomegalovirus exposure and HLA in healthy donors. V lost 3 bases, J lost 2 bases, and 6 bases stayed unmatched. Germline CDR1 is SGHKS and CDR2 is YYEKEE (reference sequence). The length of the CDR3 is 16 residues. In the case of this clone: What it binds is unknown.

Whole-study results and caveats: Sequencing depth across donors, presence/absence analyses assumed, was roughly uniform.

PCR employed 60 Vbeta and 13 Jbeta primers. Generated by immunoSEQ multiplex PCR, the TCRdb table keeps only in-frame clones and is missing some. The profile shows around 150,000 clones, around 83% of them singletons. Sequenced input: PBMCs. The TCR sequence derives from a man aged 45 to 65 in good health and CMV-seropositive. The rearrangement joins TRBV5-5 to TRBJ2-2, with 8 bases aligning to TRBD2. The DNA of the CDR3 is TGTGCCAGCAGCTCATTAGCGGGGCCAAACACCGGGGAGCTGTTTTTT. Residues: CASSSLAGPNTGELFF.